This T cell receptor (beta chain) derives from a study of T cell changes during pregnancy in multiple sclerosis. Measured with immunoSEQ multiplex PCR; TCRdb has only the in-frame clones, and not every one. The sample holds tens of thousands of clones; more than 85% are singletons and the top ten take 1.5% to 2%. The CDR3 has 13 residues. Germline loops: CDR1 SGHAT, CDR2 FQNNGV. Losses at the gene ends were 3 bases for V and 10 bases for J; bases not matched to a gene: 8. This clone was counted a single time. Sequencing was performed on peripheral blood, taken in the first trimester of pregnancy. The chain has TRBV11-2 and TRBJ1-1; 7 positions match TRBD1. The receptor was derived from a female donor in good health, enrolled as a control in a pregnancy study. CDR3 sequence (DNA): TGTGCCAGCAGCTTCACAGGGGAGGTTGTAGCTTTCTTT. The encoded protein is CASSFTGEVVAFF.